One sample yielded the 9 T cell receptor beta chains listed below, sequenced in a study of T-cell reconstitution after alpha-beta-depleted transplantation in children. Unique molecular identifiers were used in preparing the TCRbeta library. TCRdb fed the PCR reads into MiXCR, producing one record per CDR3 protein. The sample includes 500,000 to 600,000 distinct CDR3 sequences, approximately 32% of them seen just once. The sample consisted of PBMCs from the stem cell graft donor, taken from the stem cell graft. The source is a human donor who donated a stem cell graft to a child with aplastic anemia.

This clonotype was detected a few times. V is TRBV25-1 and J is TRBJ1-5; D remains unclear. V was shortened by 4 bases and J by 4 bases, with 8 bases between the two germline ends. The CDR3 length is 13 residues. Germline V lookup: CDR1 MGHDK, CDR2 SYGVNS. CDR3 sequence: CASSGGENQPQHF. The CDR3 DNA sequence: TGTGCCAGCAGTGGGGGAGAAAATCAGCCCCAGCATTTT.

The CDR3 bases are TGCAGTGCTAGAGATGCAACAAGACTAGCGGGAGCGGCCAATGAGCAGTTCTTC. It encodes CSARDATRLAGAANEQFF. This chain uses TRBV20-1 with TRBJ2-1; 12 nucleotides match TRBD2. V was pared by 0 bases and J by 6 bases, with 12 bases of the junction left unmatched. Germline-derived CDR1 and CDR2 are DFQATT and SNEGSKA (reference sequence). The CDR3 covers 18 residues.

Many counts were recorded for this clonotype. CDR3 sequence: CASSPYLNNEQFF. The CDR3 DNA sequence: TGTGCCAGCAGCCCCTACTTAAACAATGAGCAGTTCTTC. The chain carries TRBV7-2 and TRBJ2-1, with D unresolved. The germline V gene has CDR1 SGHTA and CDR2 FQGNSA. The V end was cut by 5 bases, the J end by 5 bases, with 10 bases between. CDR3 size: 13 residues.

The chain carries TRBV6-2 or TRBV6-3 and TRBJ1-1; D is unresolved. This CDR3 is 16 amino acids long. V gave up 6 bases and J gave up 8 bases, with 25 bases separating them. CDR1 MNHEY and CDR2 SVGEGT come from the germline V gene. In DNA, the CDR3 is TGTGCCAGCAGGAACTTTCGGACCGCTTATCGCCAGGAAGCTTTCTTT. Protein sequence: CASRNFRTAYRQEAFF.

The chain's CDR3 is CASSFGGVGQPQHF. The CDR3 DNA sequence: TGTGCCAGCAGCTTTGGGGGGGTGGGTCAGCCCCAGCATTTT. The chain employs TRBV5-6 and TRBJ1-5; TRBD1 might be the D (5 bases). The CDR3 is made up of 14 amino acids. Germline CDR1 and CDR2: SGHDT and YYEEEE. Trimming took off 2 bases at V and 6 bases at J, with 12 bases between the two ends.

The table lists this clonotype with a few counts. The J gene is TRBJ1-3, the V gene TRBV7-2; tentative D call: TRBD1 (5 bases). The CDR3 loop spans 15 amino acids. Trimming shortened V by 6 bases and J by 3 bases, and 15 bases separated the two germline ends. The germline V gene has CDR1 SGHTA and CDR2 FQGNSA. CDR3 nucleotide sequence: TGTGCCAGCAGACAGACTGGGGCTCGTGGAAACACCATATATTTT. This codes for CASRQTGARGNTIYF. Full variable domain (remainder filled in from reference TRBV7-2 and TRBJ1-3): GAGVSQSPSNKVTEKGKDVELRCDPISGHTALYWYRQSLGQGLEFLIYFQGNSAPDKSGLPSDRFSAERTGGSVSTLTIQRTQQEDSAVYLCASRQTGARGNTIYFGEGSWLTVV.

This clonotype was seen repeatedly, ten times or more. This chain uses TRBV20-1 with TRBJ2-3, with TRBD2 identical over 12 bases. V was clipped by 0 bases and J by 3 bases; unmatched bases: 7. The germline V gene has CDR1 DFQATT and CDR2 SNEGSKA (reference sequence). The CDR3 runs 17 residues. The CDR3 protein is CSARDPSGRAGTDTQYF. The DNA for the CDR3 is TGCAGTGCTAGAGATCCTAGCGGGAGGGCCGGGACAGATACGCAGTATTTT.

The rearrangement links TRBV9 to TRBJ2-7; 7 positions match TRBD2. Germline values: CDR1 SGDLS, CDR2 YYNGEE. The V segment lost 3 bases and the J segment 0 bases; nucleotides outside the gene matches: 3. The CDR3 spans 14 residues. The CDR3: CASSEAGSSYEQYF. CDR3 DNA sequence: TGTGCCAGCAGCGAAGCGGGAAGCTCCTACGAGCAGTACTTC.

The chain joins TRBV6-2 or TRBV6-3 to TRBJ1-4, with 9 nucleotides matching TRBD1. The V gene end was trimmed by 2 bases and the J gene end by 6 bases; junction bases not matched to a gene: 4. This CDR3 spans 15 amino acids. Germline loops: CDR1 MNHEY, CDR2 SVGEGT. CDR3 sequence: CASSYRDRDYEKLFF. DNA for the CDR3: TGTGCCAGCAGTTACCGGGACAGGGATTATGAAAAACTGTTTTTT.